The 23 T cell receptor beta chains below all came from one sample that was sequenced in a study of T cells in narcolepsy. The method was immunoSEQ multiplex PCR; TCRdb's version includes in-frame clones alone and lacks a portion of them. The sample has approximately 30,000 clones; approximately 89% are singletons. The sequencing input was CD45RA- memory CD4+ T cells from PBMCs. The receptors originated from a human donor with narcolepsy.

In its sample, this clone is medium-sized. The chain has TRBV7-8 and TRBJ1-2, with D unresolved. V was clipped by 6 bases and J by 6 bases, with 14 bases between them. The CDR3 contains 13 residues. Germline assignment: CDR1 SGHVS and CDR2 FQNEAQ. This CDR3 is CASSLVGFDGYTF. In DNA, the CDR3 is TGTGCCAGCAGTCTCGTGGGGTTTGATGGCTACACCTTC.

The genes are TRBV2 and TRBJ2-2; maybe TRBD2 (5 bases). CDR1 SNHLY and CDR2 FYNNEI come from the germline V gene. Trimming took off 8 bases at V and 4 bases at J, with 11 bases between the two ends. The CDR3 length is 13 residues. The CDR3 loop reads CASRGSGTGELFF. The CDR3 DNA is TGTGCCAGCCGCGGCAGCGGCACCGGGGAGCTGTTTTTT.

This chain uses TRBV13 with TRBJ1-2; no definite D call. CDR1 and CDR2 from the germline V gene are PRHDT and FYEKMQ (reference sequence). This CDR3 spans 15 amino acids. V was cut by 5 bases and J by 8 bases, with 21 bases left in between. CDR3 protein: CASSHNFGVSVGYTF. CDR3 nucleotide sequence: TGTGCCAGCAGCCATAATTTTGGGGTATCTGTCGGCTACACCTTC.

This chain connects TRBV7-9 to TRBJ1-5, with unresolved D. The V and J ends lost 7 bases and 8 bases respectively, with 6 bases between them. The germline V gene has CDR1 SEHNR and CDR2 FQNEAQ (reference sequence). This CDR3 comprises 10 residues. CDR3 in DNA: TGTGCCAGCAAGAAGGAGCCCCAGCATTTT. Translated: CASKKEPQHF.

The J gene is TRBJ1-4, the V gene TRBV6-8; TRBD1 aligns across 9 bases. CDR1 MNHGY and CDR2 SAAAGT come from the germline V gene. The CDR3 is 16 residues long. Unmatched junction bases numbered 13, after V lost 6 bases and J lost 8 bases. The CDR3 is CASRTKTDRGGEKLFF. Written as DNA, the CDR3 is TGTGCCAGCAGGACTAAGACGGACAGGGGAGGGGAAAAACTGTTTTTT.

Here the CDR3 reads CASSESQAIETQYF. For the CDR3, the DNA is TGTGCCAGCAGCGAGTCACAGGCAATAGAGACCCAGTACTTC. This chain links TRBV7-6 with TRBJ2-5; TRBD1 might be the D (5 bases). CDR3 length equals 14 residues. V lost 5 bases and J 4 bases, leaving 14 bases between the germline ends. In germline, CDR1 is SGHVS, CDR2 FNYEAQ. Combining the CDR3 with reference TRBV7-6 and TRBJ2-5 gives the whole variable domain GAGVSQSPRYKVTKRGQDVALRCDPISGHVSLYWYRQALGQGPEFLTYFNYEAQQDKSGLPNDRFSAERPEGSISTLTIQRTEQRDSAMYRCASSESQAIETQYFGPGTRLLVL.

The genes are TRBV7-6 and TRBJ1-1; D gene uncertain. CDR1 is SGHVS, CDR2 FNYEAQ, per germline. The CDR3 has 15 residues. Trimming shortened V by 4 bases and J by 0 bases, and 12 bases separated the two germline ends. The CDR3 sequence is CASSSTSGMNTEAFF. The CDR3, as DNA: TGTGCCAGCAGCTCAACTTCGGGAATGAACACTGAAGCTTTCTTT.

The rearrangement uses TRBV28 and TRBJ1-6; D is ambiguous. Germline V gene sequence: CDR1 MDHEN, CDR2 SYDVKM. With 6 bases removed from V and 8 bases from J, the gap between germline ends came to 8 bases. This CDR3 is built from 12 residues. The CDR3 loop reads CASRDADSPLHF. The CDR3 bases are TGTGCCAGCAGGGATGCGGATTCACCCCTCCACTTT.

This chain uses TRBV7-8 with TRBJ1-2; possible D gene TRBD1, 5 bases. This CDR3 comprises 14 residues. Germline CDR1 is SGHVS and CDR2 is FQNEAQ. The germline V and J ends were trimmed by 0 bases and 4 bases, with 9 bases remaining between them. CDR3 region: CASSLADRIYGYTF. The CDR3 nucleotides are TGTGCCAGCAGCTTAGCCGACAGAATCTATGGCTACACCTTC.

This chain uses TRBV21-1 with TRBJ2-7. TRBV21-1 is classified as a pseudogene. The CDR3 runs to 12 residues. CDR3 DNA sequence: TGTGCCAGATACTCCGGACCCGACGAGCAGTACGTC. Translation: CARYSGPDEQYV.

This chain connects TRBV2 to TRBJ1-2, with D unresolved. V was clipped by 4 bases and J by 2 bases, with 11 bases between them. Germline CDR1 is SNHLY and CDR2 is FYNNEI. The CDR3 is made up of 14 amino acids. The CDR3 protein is CASSAGRSNYGYTF. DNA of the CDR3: TGTGCCAGCAGTGCCGGACGCTCGAACTATGGCTACACCTTC.

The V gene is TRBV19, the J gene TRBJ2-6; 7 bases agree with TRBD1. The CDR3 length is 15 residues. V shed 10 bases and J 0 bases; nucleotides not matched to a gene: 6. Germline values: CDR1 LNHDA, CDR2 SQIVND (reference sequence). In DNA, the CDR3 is TGTGCCACCCAACAGGGGTACTCTGGGGCCAACGTCCTGACTTTC. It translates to CATQQGYSGANVLTF.

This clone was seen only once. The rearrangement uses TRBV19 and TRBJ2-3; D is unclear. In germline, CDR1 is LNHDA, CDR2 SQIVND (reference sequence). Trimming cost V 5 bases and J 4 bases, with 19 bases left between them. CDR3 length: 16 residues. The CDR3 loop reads CASSVEVHPMADTQYF. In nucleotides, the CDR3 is TGTGCCAGTAGTGTCGAAGTCCACCCTATGGCAGATACGCAGTATTTT.

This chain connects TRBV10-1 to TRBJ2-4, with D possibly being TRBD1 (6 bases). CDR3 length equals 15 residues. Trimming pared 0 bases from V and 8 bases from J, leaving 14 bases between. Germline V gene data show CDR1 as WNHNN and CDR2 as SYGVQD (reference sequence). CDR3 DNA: TGCGCCAGCAGTGAGTCGGTCCAGGGGATTTACATTCAGTACTTC. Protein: CASSESVQGIYIQYF.

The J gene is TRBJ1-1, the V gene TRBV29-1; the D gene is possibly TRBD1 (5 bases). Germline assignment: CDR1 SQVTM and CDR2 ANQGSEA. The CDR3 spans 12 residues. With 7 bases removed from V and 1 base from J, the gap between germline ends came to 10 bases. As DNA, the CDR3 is TGCAGCGGTAGTGGGGGGAACACTGAAGCTTTCTTT. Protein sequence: CSGSGGNTEAFF.

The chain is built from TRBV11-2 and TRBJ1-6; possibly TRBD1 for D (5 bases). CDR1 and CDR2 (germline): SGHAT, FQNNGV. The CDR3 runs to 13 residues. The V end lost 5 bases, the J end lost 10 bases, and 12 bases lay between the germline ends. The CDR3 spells CASSNRGGSPLHF. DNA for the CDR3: TGTGCCAGCAGCAATAGGGGAGGGTCACCCCTCCACTTT.

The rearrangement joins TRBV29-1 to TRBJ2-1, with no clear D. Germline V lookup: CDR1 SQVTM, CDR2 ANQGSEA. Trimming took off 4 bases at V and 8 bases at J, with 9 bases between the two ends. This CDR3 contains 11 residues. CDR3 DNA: TGCAGCGTTGGTCTTGGGCATGAGCAGTTCTTC. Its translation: CSVGLGHEQFF.

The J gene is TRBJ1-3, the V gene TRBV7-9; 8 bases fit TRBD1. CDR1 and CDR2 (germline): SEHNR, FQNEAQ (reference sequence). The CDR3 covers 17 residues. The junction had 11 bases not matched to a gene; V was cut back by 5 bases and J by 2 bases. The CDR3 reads CASSPSGQGSTGNTIYF. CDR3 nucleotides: TGTGCCAGCAGCCCTTCTGGACAGGGAAGTACTGGAAACACCATATATTTT.

CDR3 in DNA: TGTGCCAGCAGCCAAGACCGAGCGGAAGAGACCCAGTACTTC. It is translated as CASSQDRAEETQYF. This sequence joins TRBV14 and TRBJ2-5, with a possible D match to TRBD2 (5 bases). The V gene's germline CDR1 is SGHDN and CDR2 FVKESK. The V end was cut by 0 bases, the J end by 3 bases, with 8 bases between. The CDR3 is 14 residues long.

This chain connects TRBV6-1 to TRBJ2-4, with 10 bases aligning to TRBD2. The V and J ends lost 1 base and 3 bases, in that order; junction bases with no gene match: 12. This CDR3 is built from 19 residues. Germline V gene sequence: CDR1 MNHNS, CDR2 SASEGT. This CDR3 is CASSEVGRTSGELKNIQYF. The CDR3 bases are TGTGCCAGCAGTGAAGTGGGAAGAACTAGCGGGGAGCTCAAAAACATTCAGTACTTC.

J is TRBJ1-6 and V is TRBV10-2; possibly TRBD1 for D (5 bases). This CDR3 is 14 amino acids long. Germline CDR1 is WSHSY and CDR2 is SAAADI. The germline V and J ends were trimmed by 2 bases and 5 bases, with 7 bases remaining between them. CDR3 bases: TGCGCCAGCAGTGAGGCCAGGGATAATTCACCCCTCCACTTT. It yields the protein CASSEARDNSPLHF.

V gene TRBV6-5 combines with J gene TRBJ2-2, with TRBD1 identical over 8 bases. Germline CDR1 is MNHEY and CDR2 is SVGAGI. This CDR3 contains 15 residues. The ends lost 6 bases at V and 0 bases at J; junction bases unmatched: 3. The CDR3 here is CASSKQGANTGELFF. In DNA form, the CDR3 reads TGTGCCAGCAGCAAACAGGGGGCGAACACCGGGGAGCTGTTTTTT.

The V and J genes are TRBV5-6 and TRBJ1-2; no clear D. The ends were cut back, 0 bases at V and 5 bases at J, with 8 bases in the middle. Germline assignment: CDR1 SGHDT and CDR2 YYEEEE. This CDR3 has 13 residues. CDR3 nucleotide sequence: TGTGCCAGCAGCTTGGCTAAACAGTATGGCTACACCTTC. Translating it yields CASSLAKQYGYTF.